The present T cell receptor (beta chain) was sequenced within a study of cytomegalovirus exposure and HLA in healthy donors. General observations from the study: Reportedly, a later analysis found an Asian-associated ancestry cluster had fewer N-insertions than the approximately 670-donor mean. Reports described diagnosis of cytomegalovirus status by the classifier as highly specific and sensitive.

Primers for the PCR totalled 60 Vbeta and 13 Jbeta. Generated by immunoSEQ multiplex PCR, the TCRdb table keeps only in-frame clones and is missing some. The sample has some 160,000 clones; over 80% are singletons. This clone came up once. Its antigen is still unknown. Nominally healthy donors were sampled, though unrecorded immune exposures were likely. This clonotype was sampled from a male donor in good health and CMV-seropositive. Sequencing input: PBMCs.

For the CDR3, the DNA is TGTGCCAGTAGTATAACCAGGGGGGACTACGAGCAGTACTTC. Translation gives CASSITRGDYEQYF. This chain links TRBV19 with TRBJ2-7; D may be TRBD1 (7 bases). The CDR3 contains 14 residues. Trimming shortened V by 2 bases and J by 3 bases, and 11 bases separated the two germline ends. Germline lookup yields CDR1 LNHDA and CDR2 SQIVND (reference sequence).